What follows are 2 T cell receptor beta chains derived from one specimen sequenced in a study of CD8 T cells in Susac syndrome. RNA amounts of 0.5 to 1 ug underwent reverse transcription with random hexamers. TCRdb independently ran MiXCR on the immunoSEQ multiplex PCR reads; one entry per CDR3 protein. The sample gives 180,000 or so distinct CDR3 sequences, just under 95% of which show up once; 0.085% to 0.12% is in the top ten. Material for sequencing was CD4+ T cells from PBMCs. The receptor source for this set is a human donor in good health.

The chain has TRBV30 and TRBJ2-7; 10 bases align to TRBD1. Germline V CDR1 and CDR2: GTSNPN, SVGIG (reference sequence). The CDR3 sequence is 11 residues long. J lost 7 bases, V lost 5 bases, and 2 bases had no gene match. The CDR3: CAWDRGLEQYF. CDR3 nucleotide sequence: TGTGCCTGGGACAGGGGGCTTGAGCAGTACTTC.

As DNA, the CDR3 is TGTGCCACCAGTGGCACGGGACAGAGGGGGCCAGATACGCAGTATTTT. The encoded protein is CATSGTGQRGPDTQYF. V and J are TRBV24-1 and TRBJ2-3; TRBD1 matches at 7 bases. The germline V gene encodes CDR1 KGHDR and CDR2 SFDVKD. J lost 4 bases, V lost 5 bases, and 11 bases had no gene match. The CDR3 is 16 amino acids.